A selection of T cell receptor beta chains follows, all from one sample in a study of chemoradiotherapy in HPV16-positive cancers. TCRdb keeps only in-frame clones here, not all; method: immunoSEQ multiplex PCR. The repertoire holds about 1,900 clones, with roughly 84% as singletons. The sequences come from tumor tissue, collected from a patient who underwent chemoradiotherapy. The receptors were sampled from a human donor with HPV-associated anogenital cancer. Both conserved end residues are part of each CDR3. Fields, in order: J gene, V gene, CDR3 protein.

j_call: TRBJ1-2; v_call: TRBV5-1; cdr3_aa: CASSSGQVLLGGYTF
j_call: TRBJ1-2; v_call: TRBV4-1; cdr3_aa: CASSQDTSRTYGYTF
j_call: TRBJ2-5; v_call: TRBV7-9; cdr3_aa: CASSLDGTGYQAQYF
j_call: TRBJ2-2; v_call: TRBV5-1; cdr3_aa: CASSSGAGGVVGGELFF
j_call: TRBJ2-7; v_call: TRBV5-1; cdr3_aa: CASSVSPTGGVEQYF
j_call: TRBJ2-1; v_call: TRBV19; cdr3_aa: CASSIGAGPNEQFF
j_call: TRBJ1-5; v_call: TRBV28; cdr3_aa: CASTGTGYQPQHF
j_call: TRBJ1-1; v_call: TRBV7-9; cdr3_aa: CASSSRDSFRRLRSEAFF
j_call: TRBJ1-3; v_call: TRBV20-1; cdr3_aa: CSARVGPTIYF
j_call: TRBJ2-7; v_call: TRBV5-4; cdr3_aa: CASSLAPDPSSYEQYF
j_call: TRBJ2-2; v_call: TRBV6-4; cdr3_aa: CASSADNTGELFF
j_call: TRBJ1-6; v_call: TRBV7-9; cdr3_aa: CASSWEAQNSPLHF
j_call: TRBJ1-5; v_call: TRBV12-2; cdr3_aa: CASRGPHSGNQPQHF
j_call: TRBJ2-7; v_call: TRBV7-8; cdr3_aa: CASSWDRGSSYEQYF
j_call: TRBJ1-4; v_call: TRBV5-8; cdr3_aa: CASTHSRQLNEKLFF
j_call: TRBJ1-3; v_call: TRBV7-2; cdr3_aa: CASSSIQGTIYF
j_call: TRBJ2-2; v_call: TRBV6-4; cdr3_aa: CASSVVDTGELFF
j_call: TRBJ1-2; v_call: TRBV5-4; cdr3_aa: CASSVDRGYVNGYTF
j_call: TRBJ2-7; v_call: TRBV27; cdr3_aa: CASSTTTPSGSGSYEQYF
j_call: TRBJ1-2; v_call: TRBV11-2; cdr3_aa: CASSLDLTGAMNYGYTF
j_call: TRBJ2-2; v_call: TRBV30; cdr3_aa: CAWSRRSNTGELFF
j_call: TRBJ2-3; v_call: TRBV9; cdr3_aa: CASSSKGDPRQDTQYF
j_call: TRBJ2-2; v_call: TRBV5-1; cdr3_aa: CASSLEQPRTGELFF